A selection of T cell receptor beta chains follows, all from one sample in a study of blood T cell repertoires in COVID-19. TCRdb's table, derived via immunoSEQ multiplex PCR, lists solely in-frame clones and lacks some. The sample yields some 260,000 clones, over 75% seen once. Sequencing was done on a sample of peripheral blood. The source of these receptors is a woman between 40 and 55 years old who had recovered from COVID-19. The CDR3 runs from the conserved cysteine through the conserved F or W. D genes are given only for firm matches. Some rows have no size entry. The others give once, few or many, or a class for an expanded clone.

>TRBJ1-2|-|-|TRBV3-1/TRBV3-2
TGTGCCAGCAGCCCAAGGGGGGGCAATGGCTACACCTTC
CASSPRGGNGYTF
>TRBJ1-6|-|-|TRBV3-1/TRBV3-2
TGTGCCAGCAGCCAGAGTAGCTCCTATAATTCACCCCTCCACTTT
CASSQSSSYNSPLHF
>TRBJ2-5|-|TRBD2|TRBV7-2
TGTGCCAGCAGCCGGGGACTAGAAGAGACCCAGTACTTC
CASSRGLEETQYF
>TRBJ2-1|-|TRBD2|TRBV6-4
TGTGCCAGCAGTGCTCGGGGGGGGAGCTACAATGAGCAGTTCTTC
CASSARGGSYNEQFF
>TRBJ2-5|-|TRBD1|TRBV29-1
TGCAGCGTTGATGGACAGGGGCCGGGGGAGACCCAGTACTTC
CSVDGQGPGETQYF
>TRBJ2-7|-|TRBD2|TRBV9
TGTGCCAGCAGCGTAGCTGCAGCGGGAGAATCCTACGAGCAGTACTTC
CASSVAAAGESYEQYF
>TRBJ2-3|once|TRBD2|TRBV7-3
TGTGCCAGCAGCTTGCGCCTAGCGGGGAAGGATACGCAGTATTTT
CASSLRLAGKDTQYF
>TRBJ2-5|-|-|TRBV5-1
TGCGCCAGCAGCTTGGGAGTTGAGACCCAGTACTTC
CASSLGVETQYF
>TRBJ1-4|-|TRBD1|TRBV18
TGTGCCAGCTCACCCCGACAGGGGAATGAAAAACTGTTTTTT
CASSPRQGNEKLFF
>TRBJ2-7|-|-|TRBV28
TGTGCCAGCAGTTTAGGGGGGTCCGAGCAGTACTTC
CASSLGGSEQYF
>TRBJ1-1|-|TRBD1|TRBV19
TGTGCCAGTAGTCCTCAGACAGGGCGGGACACTGAAGCTTTCTTT
CASSPQTGRDTEAFF
>TRBJ2-2|-|-|TRBV9
TGTGCCAGCAGCGCCGCCCCGGACAGAAAACTCTACCGGGAGCTGTTTTTT
CASSAAPDRKLYRELFF
>TRBJ2-3|-|TRBD1|TRBV19
TGTGCCAGTAGCCGACAGGGTGGAATCCTAGGGGGCACAGATACGCAGTATTTT
CASSRQGGILGGTDTQYF
>TRBJ1-5|-|-|TRBV7-9
TGTGCCAGCAGCTTAGACAGTAGCAATCAGCCCCAGCATTTT
CASSLDSSNQPQHF
>TRBJ1-4|-|TRBD1|TRBV12-3/TRBV12-4
TGTGCCAGCAGGGGAGACAGGGAAGAAAAACTGTTTTTT
CASRGDREEKLFF
>TRBJ2-5|-|-|TRBV30
TGTGCCTGTCACAGGGGGGGAGAGACCCAGTACTTC
CACHRGGETQYF
>TRBJ2-2|-|TRBD2|TRBV30
TGTGCCTGGACGGGGGGACTTCACACCGGGGAGCTGTTTTTT
CAWTGGLHTGELFF
>TRBJ1-2|-|-|TRBV19
TGTGCCAGTAGTAGCGACGGGGTTTATGGCTACACCTTC
CASSSDGVYGYTF
>TRBJ2-5|-|TRBD2|TRBV2
TGTGCCAGCAGGAGCAGGACGGGAGGGCCAAAAGAGACCCAGTACTTC
CASRSRTGGPKETQYF
>TRBJ1-2|few|-|TRBV7-9
TGTGCCAGCAGCTTGGGACGGGGGTTAGCTAACTATGGCTACACCTTC
CASSLGRGLANYGYTF
>TRBJ1-2|-|TRBD1|TRBV5-4
TGTGCCAGCAGCTCCAAGAAGGACAGGGGTTCCCTGGGGGCTGGCTACACCTTC
CASSSKKDRGSLGAGYTF
>TRBJ2-3|-|-|TRBV28
TGTGCCAGCAGTTTTGGTTTAAGCGGGGATACGCAGTATTTT
CASSFGLSGDTQYF
>TRBJ2-2|-|-|TRBV5-1
TGCGCCAGCAGCTTGATTCAGGGGTTGAACACCGGGGAGCTGTTTTTT
CASSLIQGLNTGELFF
>TRBJ2-1|-|TRBD2|TRBV24-1
TGTGCCACCAGTGATACCCTAGCGGACTCCTACAATGAGCAGTTCTTC
CATSDTLADSYNEQFF
>TRBJ2-4|-|TRBD2|TRBV19
TGTGCCAGTGAACCTAGCGGGAGTGTGGCCAAAAACATTCAGTACTTC
CASEPSGSVAKNIQYF
>TRBJ2-7|-|-|TRBV29-1
TGCAGCGTTGTATCGCTCAATCGAGATTACGAGCAGTACTTC
CSVVSLNRDYEQYF
>TRBJ2-1|-|TRBD2|TRBV5-4
TGTGCCAGCAGCCGAGTAGCGGGAGTAGGAGACAATGAGCAGTTCTTC
CASSRVAGVGDNEQFF
>TRBJ1-1|-|-|TRBV27
TGTGCCAGCAGTTTATTCCGGGGAAAGGAAGCTTTCTTT
CASSLFRGKEAFF
>TRBJ2-7|-|TRBD2|TRBV15
TGTGCCACCAGCACCAATCGTGGCGGGAGTTACGAGCAGTACTTC
CATSTNRGGSYEQYF
>TRBJ2-7|-|-|TRBV5-6
TGTGCCAGCAGCTTGGTCCCGGGCAGGGCCTACGAGCAGTACTTC
CASSLVPGRAYEQYF
>TRBJ2-3|-|-|TRBV19
TGTGCCAGTAAGGAGGGACGAGATCGAGATACGCAGTATTTT
CASKEGRDRDTQYF
>TRBJ1-2|-|-|TRBV25-1
TGTGCCAGCAGTGAATCTCACAGGGTCTATGGCTACACCTTC
CASSESHRVYGYTF
>TRBJ1-2|-|-|TRBV30
TGTGCCTGGGGTTGGAGGGATGAAGGCTACACCTTC
CAWGWRDEGYTF
>TRBJ1-6|once|-|TRBV4-3
TGCGCCAGCAGCCATGATCTCGGTTCACCCCTCCACTTT
CASSHDLGSPLHF
>TRBJ1-5|once|-|TRBV27
TGTGCCAGCAGTTTATTAGCTAATCAGCCCCAGCATTTT
CASSLLANQPQHF
>TRBJ2-3|-|-|TRBV19
TGTGCCAGTAGTAGGCAGGCGGGGATCACAGATACGCAGTATTTT
CASSRQAGITDTQYF
>TRBJ1-2|-|TRBD1|TRBV19
TGTGCCAGTCGGGACAGATCTAACTATGGCTACACCTTC
CASRDRSNYGYTF
>TRBJ2-7|-|TRBD2|TRBV11-2
TGTGCCAGCAGCTTAGATGCGGTACCTAGCGGGAGTATATCCTACGAGCAGTACTTC
CASSLDAVPSGSISYEQYF
>TRBJ2-1|-|TRBD2|TRBV3-1/TRBV3-2
TGTGCCAGCAGCCAAGAAAGCGGGAGGAGCTCCTACAATGAGCAGTTCTTC
CASSQESGRSSYNEQFF
>TRBJ2-2|-|TRBD2|TRBV9
TGTGCCAGCAGCGTAGGTCGGGTTAGCGGGACCTGGGGAGAGCTGTTTTTT
CASSVGRVSGTWGELFF